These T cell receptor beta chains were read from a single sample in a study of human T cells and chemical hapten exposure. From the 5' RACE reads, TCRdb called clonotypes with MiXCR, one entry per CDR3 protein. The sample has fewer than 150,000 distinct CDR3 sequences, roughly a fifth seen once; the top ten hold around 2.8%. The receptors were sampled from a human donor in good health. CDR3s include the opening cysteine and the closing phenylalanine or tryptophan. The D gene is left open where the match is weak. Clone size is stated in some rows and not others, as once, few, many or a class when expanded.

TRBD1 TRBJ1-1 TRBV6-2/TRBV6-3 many CASHPTGRIEAFF TGTGCCAGCCACCCGACAGGGAGGATTGAAGCTTTCTTT
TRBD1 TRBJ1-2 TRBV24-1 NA CATSDGQGRGYTF TGTGCCACCAGTGACGGACAGGGGAGAGGCTACACCTTC
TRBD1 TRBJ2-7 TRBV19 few CASRAGGNSYEQYF TGTGCCAGTAGAGCAGGGGGCAACTCCTACGAGCAGTACTTC
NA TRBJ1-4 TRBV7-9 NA CASSAGAATNEKLFF TGTGCCAGCTCCGCCGGCGCGGCAACTAATGAAAAACTGTTTTTT
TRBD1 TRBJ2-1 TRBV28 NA CASGTGGYNEQFF TGTGCCAGTGGGACAGGGGGCTACAATGAGCAGTTCTTC
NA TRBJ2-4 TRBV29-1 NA CSVVPLPGAKNIQYF TGCAGCGTTGTCCCACTCCCAGGGGCCAAAAACATTCAGTACTTC
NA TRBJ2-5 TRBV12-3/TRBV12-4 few CASGTIEETQYF TGTGCCAGCGGGACGATCGAAGAGACCCAGTACTTC
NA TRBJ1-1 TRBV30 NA CAWSVRVSSDTEAFF TGTGCCTGGAGTGTACGGGTTTCGTCTGACACTGAAGCTTTCTTT
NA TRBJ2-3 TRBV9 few CASSDPLGTDTQYF TGTGCCAGCAGCGACCCGCTCGGCACAGATACGCAGTATTTT
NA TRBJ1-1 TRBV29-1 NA CSDRYEAFF TGCAGCGATCGTTACGAAGCTTTCTTT
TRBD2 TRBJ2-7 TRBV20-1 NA CSATGLAARSSYEQYF TGCAGTGCTACCGGACTAGCGGCACGAAGCTCCTACGAGCAGTACTTC
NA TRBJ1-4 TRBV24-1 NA CATSAGQLNEKLFF TGTGCCACCAGTGCGGGACAATTGAATGAAAAACTGTTTTTT
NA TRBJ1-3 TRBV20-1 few CSAAKGGSGNTIYF TGCAGTGCTGCGAAGGGTGGCTCTGGAAACACCATATATTTT
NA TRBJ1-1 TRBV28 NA CASSFPHRVGTEAFF TGTGCCAGCAGTTTCCCTCACAGGGTAGGGACTGAAGCTTTCTTT
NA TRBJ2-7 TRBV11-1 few CASSFGPHEQYF TGTGCCAGCAGCTTCGGACCTCACGAGCAGTACTTC
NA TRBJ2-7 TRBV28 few CASSFPREYYEQYF TGTGCCAGCAGTTTCCCCAGGGAATACTACGAGCAGTACTTC
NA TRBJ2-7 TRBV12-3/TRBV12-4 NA CASSLGLIYEQYF TGTGCCAGCAGCCTCGGACTGATCTACGAGCAGTACTTC
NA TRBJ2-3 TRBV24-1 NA CATSDPQDSTSTDTQYF TGTGCCACCAGTGATCCACAGGACAGTACTTCCACAGATACGCAGTATTTT
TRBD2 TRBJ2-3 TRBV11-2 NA CASSLWGGLAGADTQYF TGTGCCAGCAGCTTATGGGGAGGGCTAGCGGGAGCAGATACGCAGTATTTT
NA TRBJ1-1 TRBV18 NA CASSPALGMENTEAFF TGTGCCAGCTCACCCGCCCTAGGGATGGAGAACACTGAAGCTTTCTTT
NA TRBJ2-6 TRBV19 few CASSLRQVDGSGANVLTF TGTGCCAGTAGTCTACGACAGGTCGACGGCTCTGGGGCCAACGTCCTGACTTTC
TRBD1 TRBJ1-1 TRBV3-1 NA CASSLRDRITEAFF TGTGCCAGCAGCCTCCGGGACAGAATCACTGAAGCTTTCTTT
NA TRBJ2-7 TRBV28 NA CASSPSRLGSNREQYF TGTGCCAGCAGCCCATCGCGGTTAGGGTCCAACCGGGAGCAGTACTTC
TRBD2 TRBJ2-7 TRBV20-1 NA CSAHKAGLALHEQYF TGCAGTGCCCATAAAGCCGGACTAGCTCTCCACGAGCAGTACTTC
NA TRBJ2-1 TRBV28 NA CATDNPGTFNEQFF TGTGCCACCGATAACCCCGGAACATTCAATGAGCAGTTCTTC
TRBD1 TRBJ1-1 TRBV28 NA CASSADRSRETFF TGTGCCAGCAGTGCGGACAGGAGTAGGGAAACTTTCTTT
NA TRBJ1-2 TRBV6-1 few CASSTELQGSNYGYTF TGTGCCAGCAGTACCGAATTACAGGGATCTAACTATGGCTACACCTTC
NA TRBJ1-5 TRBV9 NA CASSVGQVYQPQHF TGTGCCAGCAGCGTAGGGCAGGTGTATCAGCCCCAGCATTTT
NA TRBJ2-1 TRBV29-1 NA CSVTGEGGNEQFF TGCAGCGTTACGGGAGAGGGCGGCAATGAGCAGTTCTTC
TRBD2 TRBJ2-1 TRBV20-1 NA CSARAGTRNNEQFF TGCAGTGCTAGAGCCGGGACTAGGAACAATGAGCAGTTCTTC